Each of the 7 T cell receptor beta chains below was sequenced from the same sample in a study of beta chain features in type 1 diabetes. Study results and caveats: A moderate, significant TCRB CDR3 shortening appeared in type 1 diabetes across four CD4+ subsets.

Investigators reverse transcribed all isolated RNA, so they sequenced expressed TCRB transcripts. Assay used: immunoSEQ multiplex PCR; TCRdb lists only in-frame clones, some missing. Seen here are more than 95,000 clones, 25% to 35% observed once, and the top ten hold roughly 0.58%. These receptors have no identified antigens. The sequencing input was central memory CD4+ T cells from blood. Receptor source: a young woman with type 1 diabetes.

In this sample, this clone turned up a few times. The rearrangement uses TRBV14 and TRBJ2-7, with 16 bases identical to TRBD2. From germline, CDR1 is SGHDN and CDR2 FVKESK. The CDR3 sequence is 19 residues long. The V segment lost 0 bases and the J segment 6 bases; nucleotides outside the gene matches: 11. In DNA form, the CDR3 reads TGTGCCAGCAGCCAAGATGTCGCGGGACTAGCGGGAGGGCCGAGCGAGCAGTACTTC. It codes for CASSQDVAGLAGGPSEQYF.

This clone turned up a few times. This sample also contains other DNA sequences that code for the same CDR3. This chain uses TRBV5-1 with TRBJ2-1; 7 nucleotides line up with TRBD1. V gave up 0 bases and J gave up 1 base; unmatched junction bases: 1. Germline V lookup: CDR1 SGHRS, CDR2 YFSETQ. CDR3 length: 15 amino acids. CDR3: CASSLGGQSYNEQFF. Here the CDR3 DNA reads TGCGCCAGCAGCTTGGGGGGACAGTCCTACAATGAGCAGTTCTTC. The full variable domain, in which reference TRBV5-1 and TRBJ2-1 provide the parts outside the CDR3, is KAGVTQTPRYLIKTRGQQVTLSCSPISGHRSVSWYQQTPGQGLQFLFEYFSETQRNKGNFPGRFSGRQFSNSRSEMNVSTLELGDSALYLCASSLGGQSYNEQFFGPGTRLTVL.

The chain recombines TRBV2 with TRBJ1-2, with D possibly being TRBD1 (6 bases). The V and J ends lost 7 bases and 4 bases respectively, with 13 bases between them. The CDR3 is 13 amino acids. Per the germline V gene, CDR1 is SNHLY and CDR2 is FYNNEI. CDR3 protein: CASKSGEVYGYTF. The CDR3 coding sequence is TGTGCCAGCAAATCAGGGGAAGTCTATGGCTACACCTTC.

V is TRBV28 and J is TRBJ1-2, with TRBD1 matching 9 bases. The CDR3 extends over 15 amino acids. Germline CDR1 reads MDHEN; CDR2 reads SYDVKM. With 6 bases clipped from V and 6 bases from J, the junction kept 11 bases outside the gene matches. The chain's CDR3 is CASSSRDRAGNGYTF. CDR3 sequence (DNA): TGTGCCAGCAGCTCAAGGGACAGGGCGGGTAATGGCTACACCTTC.

The chain joins TRBV18 to TRBJ1-1, with D uncertain. V was pared by 3 bases and J by 0 bases, with 8 bases between. Germline lookup yields CDR1 KGHSH and CDR2 LQKENI. The CDR3 totals 14 residues. This CDR3 reads CASSPSSLNTEAFF. CDR3 sequence (DNA): TGTGCCAGCTCACCTAGCTCACTGAACACTGAAGCTTTCTTT. Based on the CDR3 plus reference TRBV18 and TRBJ1-1, the full variable domain is NAGVMQNPRHLVRRRGQEARLRCSPMKGHSHVYWYRQLPEEGLKFMVYLQKENIIDESGMPKERFSAEFPKEGPSILRIQQVVRGDSAAYFCASSPSSLNTEAFFGQGTRLTVV.

A few counts support this clone. The gene calls are TRBV25-1 and TRBJ2-5; 7 positions match TRBD2. Germline V gene sequence: CDR1 MGHDK, CDR2 SYGVNS. Trimming took 5 bases from V and 4 from J; bases not matched to a gene: 7. The CDR3 totals 14 residues. As DNA, the CDR3 is TGTGCCAGCAGTCGGACGGGAGGTTCAGAGACCCAGTACTTC. Its protein is CASSRTGGSETQYF.

This chain connects TRBV6-5 to TRBJ2-1; TRBD2 agrees at 9 bases. V dropped 0 bases and J dropped 6; count of bases not matched to a gene: 6. CDR1 is MNHEY and CDR2 is SVGAGI in the germline V gene. There are 16 residues in the CDR3. The CDR3 loop is CASSYSGGRGLNEQFF. Here the CDR3 DNA reads TGTGCCAGCAGTTACTCGGGCGGGAGGGGACTCAATGAGCAGTTCTTC.